This passage covers 28 T cell receptor beta chains from one sample sequenced in a study of Ad26.COV2.S vaccination and SARS-CoV-2 variants. Treatment here: around 19 received Ad26.COV2.S at low or high dose, single or two shots; about 5 received placebo; per-sample allocation not given. Material that was analyzed had been drawn on day 63 after the first vaccine or placebo injection. The protocol was immunoSEQ multiplex PCR, while the TCRdb copy is restricted to in-frame clones and leaves out a portion. The sample holds 510,000 or so clones, around 85% seen once. The sequencing used peripheral blood, collected in a trial of Ad26.COV2.S vaccine versus placebo. Receptor source: a person between 18 and 65 years old who received the Ad26.COV2.S COVID-19 vaccine or a placebo.

The chain couples TRBV28 to TRBJ2-2; no clear D. The germline V gene has CDR1 MDHEN and CDR2 SYDVKM. V was trimmed by 5 bases and J by 5 bases, leaving 6 bases between them. This CDR3 spans 12 amino acids. This CDR3 reads CASSPPTGELFF. CDR3 sequence (DNA): TGTGCCAGCAGTCCCCCGACCGGGGAGCTGTTTTTT.

This clone is a singleton in its sample. The gene calls are TRBV19 and TRBJ1-1; D not certain. Trimming took 3 bases from V and 6 from J, leaving 11 bases between them. This CDR3 region has 13 residues. CDR1 and CDR2 from the germline V gene are LNHDA and SQIVND (reference sequence). This CDR3 is CASSIGQPAEAFF. The CDR3 nucleotides are TGTGCCAGTAGTATTGGGCAGCCGGCTGAAGCTTTCTTT. Complete variable domain (other parts from reference TRBV19 and TRBJ1-1): DGGITQSPKYLFRKEGQNVTLSCEQNLNHDAMYWYRQDPGQGLRLIYYSQIVNDFQKGDIAEGYSVSREKKESFPLTVTSAQKNPTAFYLCASSIGQPAEAFFGQGTRLTVV.

The gene calls are TRBV6-1 and TRBJ2-1, with a weak D call TRBD2 (7 bases). Germline loops: CDR1 MNHNS, CDR2 SASEGT. The V end lost 1 base, the J end lost 5 bases, and 18 bases lay between the germline ends. The CDR3 spans 17 residues. The CDR3: CASSEVGGRIYDNEQFF. CDR3 bases: TGTGCCAGCAGTGAAGTGGGGGGGCGGATTTACGACAATGAGCAGTTCTTC.

The chain has TRBV30 and TRBJ1-4; TRBD1 matches 7 bases. The CDR3 runs to 11 residues. The germline V gene encodes CDR1 GTSNPN and CDR2 SVGIG (reference sequence). V was pared by 3 bases and J by 13 bases, with 5 bases of the junction left unmatched. Here the CDR3 DNA reads TGTGCCTGGAGCCCCGGACAGGTACTGTTTTTT. Translating gives CAWSPGQVLFF.

About this clone: One junction end does not reproduce the germline sequence, and a read error may be involved. V gene TRBV28 combines with J gene TRBJ1-2; the D gene is possibly TRBD1 (5 bases). The CDR3 contains 15 residues. Germline CDR1 is MDHEN and CDR2 is SYDVKM. The CDR3 bases are TGTGCCAGCAGGCCCCTGGGGGGGGTCGTTGTGTATGTCCCCTTC. Amino acids: CASRPLGGVVVYVPF.

The chain couples TRBV27 to TRBJ2-7, with TRBD2 matching over 7 bases. Trimming at V came to 6 bases and at J to 5 bases, leaving 10 bases not matched to a gene. In germline, CDR1 is MNHEY, CDR2 SMNVEV (reference sequence). This CDR3 has 14 residues. DNA of the CDR3: TGTGCCAGCAGCCTGCGGGAGAAACTTGACGAGCAGTACTTC. Translation: CASSLREKLDEQYF.

This chain connects TRBV7-9 to TRBJ2-1; 9 nucleotides line up with TRBD1. Germline V CDR1 and CDR2: SEHNR, FQNEAQ (reference sequence). V gave up 5 bases and J gave up 4 bases; unmatched junction bases: 6. The CDR3 length is 15 residues. The CDR3 region has the DNA TGTGCCAGCAGCCCAGGACAGGGGCAGTACAATGAGCAGTTCTTC. Translated: CASSPGQGQYNEQFF.

This clone was found a few times. V usage is TRBV5-6 and J usage is TRBJ2-1, with D uncertain. CDR1 is SGHDT, CDR2 YYEEEE, per germline. Between the trimmed V and J ends, which lost 1 base and 0 bases, there was a span of 14 bases. CDR3 length equals 17 residues. The chain's CDR3 is CASSLLSVSSSYNEQFF. CDR3 DNA sequence: TGTGCCAGCAGCTTGTTAAGTGTCTCGAGCTCCTACAATGAGCAGTTCTTC.

This chain joins TRBV15 and TRBJ1-5, with 7 nucleotides matching TRBD1. Germline V gene data show CDR1 as LNHNV and CDR2 as YYDKDF (reference sequence). The CDR3 is 17 amino acids. Germline trimming cut 2 bases from V and 6 bases from J; bases unmatched to any gene: 13. The CDR3 loop reads CATSRPSTGYVGQPQHF. The CDR3 DNA reads as TGTGCCACCAGCAGACCCTCGACAGGGTATGTCGGTCAGCCCCAGCATTTT.

V gene TRBV19 combines with J gene TRBJ1-1, with D possibly being TRBD1 (5 bases). Per the germline V gene, CDR1 is LNHDA and CDR2 is SQIVND (reference sequence). This CDR3 has 13 residues. The V and J ends lost 3 bases and 5 bases respectively, with 10 bases between them. The CDR3 coding sequence is TGTGCCAGTAGTATTCGAAGGGGAACTGAAGCTTTCTTT. As protein: CASSIRRGTEAFF.

As for this clone: A far more abundant clone sits one base away, making this likely a read error. This chain connects TRBV27 to TRBJ1-4; D ambiguous. CDR1 and CDR2 (germline): MNHEY, SMNVEV (reference sequence). The CDR3 is made up of 11 amino acids. The V end was cut by 3 bases, the J end by 8 bases, with 4 bases between. Here the CDR3 reads CASSFGEKLFF. The DNA of the CDR3 is TGTGCCAGCAGTTTCGGGGAAAAACTGTTTTTT.

This clone was seen a single time. The chain employs TRBV18 and TRBJ1-2; TRBD1 might be the D (6 bases). In germline, CDR1 is KGHSH, CDR2 LQKENI. V shed 1 base and J shed 7 bases, with 22 bases lying between them. The CDR3 consists of 17 residues. CDR3: CASSPRQTGGATLGYTF. The DNA for the CDR3 is TGTGCCAGCTCACCACGTCAGACAGGTGGGGCGACTCTTGGCTACACCTTC.

J is TRBJ1-1 and V is TRBV7-2; D is ambiguous. Germline CDR1 is SGHTA and CDR2 is FQGNSA. V lost 2 bases and J lost 7, with 17 bases in between. This CDR3 comprises 15 residues. In DNA, the CDR3 is TGTGCCAGCAGCTTACTGGGCCTGACGGCTGGTGAAGCTTTCTTT. This translates into CASSLLGLTAGEAFF.

J is TRBJ1-4 and V is TRBV7-2, with 7 nucleotides matching TRBD1. V was clipped by 5 bases and J by 1 base; unmatched bases: 7. Germline-derived CDR1 and CDR2 are SGHTA and FQGNSA. The CDR3 totals 16 residues. In nucleotides, the CDR3 is TGTGCCAGCAGCACACGGACAGGACTAACTAATGAAAAACTGTTTTTT. Translating it yields CASSTRTGLTNEKLFF.

About this clone: Other nucleotide sequences from this sample produce the same CDR3. This sequence joins TRBV5-1 and TRBJ2-7; no reliable D call. Germline V lookup: CDR1 SGHRS, CDR2 YFSETQ. V gave up 7 bases and J gave up 0 bases, with 11 bases separating them. The CDR3 has 13 amino acids. The CDR3 protein is CASRRVSSYEQYF. CDR3 in DNA: TGCGCCAGCCGACGGGTTAGCTCCTACGAGCAGTACTTC.

The chain is built from TRBV4-2 and TRBJ2-1; D might be TRBD1 or TRBD2, each matching 5 bases. From germline, CDR1 is LGHNA and CDR2 YNFKEQ. The CDR3 sequence is 14 residues long. Trimming removed 1 base at V and 5 bases at J, with 9 bases between. In DNA form, the CDR3 reads TGTGCCAGCAGCCAAGCCCGGGACCACAATGAGCAGTTCTTC. Its protein is CASSQARDHNEQFF.

The chain combines TRBV29-1 with TRBJ1-1; TRBD1 matches at 8 bases. CDR3 length: 14 amino acids. Germline lookup yields CDR1 SQVTM and CDR2 ANQGSEA. V lost 6 bases to trimming and J lost 8 bases; unmatched junction nucleotides: 14. CDR3 amino acids: CSVTSVGTGKEAFF. CDR3 nucleotides: TGCAGCGTCACCTCGGTCGGGACAGGTAAGGAAGCTTTCTTT.

This chain connects TRBV4-3 to TRBJ1-1; D not certain. Germline CDR1 LGHNA, CDR2 YSLEER. The CDR3 extends over 13 amino acids. V lost 3 bases, J lost 5 bases, and 10 bases lay in between. CDR3 coding DNA: TGCGCCAGCAGCCATCTCCAAGGTACTGAAGCTTTCTTT. It codes for CASSHLQGTEAFF.

The rearrangement joins TRBV5-1 to TRBJ2-2; perhaps D is TRBD1 or TRBD2 (5 bases each). V lost 7 bases and J lost 1, with 14 bases in between. Looked up from germline, CDR1 is SGHRS and CDR2 is YFSETQ. The CDR3 has 15 residues. The CDR3 sequence is CASRPGPMNTGELFF. CDR3 in DNA: TGCGCCAGCCGGCCGGGGCCCATGAACACCGGGGAGCTGTTTTTT.

This chain links TRBV24-1 with TRBJ1-1; possibly TRBD1 for D (6 bases). Germline V gives CDR1 KGHDR, CDR2 SFDVKD. This CDR3 region has 13 residues. V was shortened by 4 bases and J by 4 bases, with 9 bases between the two germline ends. CDR3 region: CATSDSDSTEAFF. The CDR3 DNA is TGTGCCACCAGTGACTCGGACAGCACTGAAGCTTTCTTT.

V gene TRBV7-8 combines with J gene TRBJ1-1; D call uncertain. V was clipped by 1 base and J by 2 bases, with 8 bases between them. Germline assignment: CDR1 SGHVS and CDR2 FQNEAQ. CDR3 length: 14 amino acids. As DNA, the CDR3 is TGTGCCAGCAGCTTAGAAGCAGGCAACACTGAAGCTTTCTTT. Its protein is CASSLEAGNTEAFF.

This clone was found a few times. The chain employs TRBV3-1 (or the pseudogene TRBV3-2) and TRBJ1-2; unclear D gene. V gave up 6 bases and J gave up 8 bases, with 16 bases separating them. The germline V gene encodes CDR1 LGHDT and CDR2 YNNKEL (reference sequence). CDR3 size: 13 residues. The DNA for the CDR3 is TGTGCCAGCAGACAACCGGCTGGATTCGGCTACACCTTC. Protein sequence: CASRQPAGFGYTF.

The chain employs TRBV15 and TRBJ1-5, with 10 nucleotides matching TRBD1. Germline loops: CDR1 LNHNV, CDR2 YYDKDF (reference sequence). The length of the CDR3 is 15 residues. Trimming removed 5 bases from V and 0 bases from J; junction bases left unmatched: 1. CDR3 sequence: CATSGQGDSNQPQHF. The DNA for the CDR3 is TGTGCCACCAGCGGACAGGGGGATAGCAATCAGCCCCAGCATTTT.

The gene calls are TRBV19 and TRBJ1-1; D call uncertain. Germline V gene sequence: CDR1 LNHDA, CDR2 SQIVND (reference sequence). The CDR3 runs 11 residues. Trimming stripped 5 bases from V and 8 bases from J, with 9 bases between. In DNA form, the CDR3 reads TGTGCCAGTAGTTTCGGCAGGGAAGCTTTCTTT. This gives the protein CASSFGREAFF.

The chain couples TRBV28 to TRBJ1-4; D remains ambiguous. Germline-derived CDR1 and CDR2 are MDHEN and SYDVKM. The CDR3 contains 14 residues. V shed 6 bases and J shed 0 bases, with 8 bases lying between them. CDR3 region: CASSPQTTNEKLFF. CDR3 nucleotides: TGTGCCAGCAGCCCCCAAACAACTAATGAAAAACTGTTTTTT.

The chain links TRBV4-2 to TRBJ1-4; D is ambiguous. V shed 2 bases and J shed 6 bases, with 16 bases lying between them. From germline, CDR1 is LGHNA and CDR2 YNFKEQ. The CDR3 sequence is 16 residues long. CDR3 DNA sequence: TGTGCCAGCAGCCAAAGCCTGCGGATTACGGATGAAAAACTGTTTTTT. Its translation: CASSQSLRITDEKLFF.

This sequence joins TRBV3-1 (or the pseudogene TRBV3-2) and TRBJ2-3; TRBD2 agrees at 9 bases. The CDR3 has 16 amino acids. Germline V lookup: CDR1 LGHDT, CDR2 YNNKEL (reference sequence). Trimming at V came to 5 bases and at J to 4 bases, leaving 10 bases not matched to a gene. The CDR3 DNA is TGTGCCAGCAGCGCGCAAGGGACTAGCCCATCAGATACGCAGTATTTT. Its translation is CASSAQGTSPSDTQYF.

V and J are TRBV24-1 and TRBJ1-4; 8 nucleotides match TRBD1. J gave up 5 bases and V 4 bases, and 11 bases lay outside the gene matches. Germline V gene lookup returns CDR1 KGHDR and CDR2 SFDVKD. The CDR3 sequence is 17 residues long. Written as DNA, the CDR3 is TGTGCCACCAGTGAGCCAGGGGGCGGGTCTGCGAATGAAAAACTGTTTTTT. Amino acid sequence: CATSEPGGGSANEKLFF.